Below, 25 T cell receptor beta chains from the same sample are listed, as sequenced in a study of T cells in women clearing cervical HPV infection. Assay used: immunoSEQ multiplex PCR; TCRdb lists only in-frame clones, some missing. The sample has over 25,000 clones. Input material: blood buffy coat. These receptors were collected from a woman aged 18-70 years with a cervical HPV16 infection that either progressed to CIN3+ or cleared (not recorded which).

Concerning this clone itself: The DNA ends 3 residues before the CDR3 does, and the rest of the CDR3 is filled in from the germline J gene. The chain uses TRBV12-3 or TRBV12-4 and TRBJ2-3; 13 bases line up with TRBD2. This CDR3 has 16 residues. Germline trimming cut 6 bases from V and 7 bases from J; bases unmatched to any gene: 10. CDR3 bases read: TGTGCCAGCAGCAGAGGACTAGCGGGAGCCTTTCATACG. Translation: CASSRGLAGAFHT. The full CDR3 protein reads CASSRGLAGAFHTQYF.

Comments on this clone: Read coverage stops 3 residues before the CDR3 terminus; the germline J gene supplies the remainder. V usage is TRBV6-1 and J usage is TRBJ2-7, with D perhaps being TRBD1 or TRBD2 (7 bases each). CDR1 is MNHNS and CDR2 is SASEGT in the germline V gene. This CDR3 spans 18 amino acids. The V end was cut by 0 bases, the J end by 0 bases, with 18 bases between. The CDR3 is CASSEAGRGLHLSYEQYF. CDR3 DNA (partial): TGTGCCAGCAGTGAAGCGGGGAGGGGGCTCCATCTCTCCTACGAG.

Turning to this clone: The missing CDR3 end, 3 residues past where the read stops, is filled in from the germline J gene. The rearrangement joins TRBV19 to TRBJ2-2, with TRBD1 as a possible D gene (7 bases). This CDR3 is 13 amino acids long. Germline V gives CDR1 LNHDA, CDR2 SQIVND (reference sequence). CDR3: CASSRQGGEKLFF. The sequenced CDR3 bases are TGTGCCAGTAGTAGGCAGGGGGGCGAAAAG.

For this clone: The sequence runs out 3 residues before the end of the CDR3; the remainder is reconstructed from the germline J gene. The rearrangement links TRBV7-9 to TRBJ2-4, with D perhaps TRBD1 (7 bases). This CDR3 has 13 amino acids. CDR1 is SEHNR and CDR2 is FQNEAQ in the germline V gene (reference sequence). Here the CDR3 reads CASSLQGEVGQYF. CDR3 DNA (partial): TGTGCCAGCAGCTTGCAGGGGGAGGTTGGT.

Note on this clone: The missing CDR3 end, 3 residues past where the read stops, is filled in from the germline J gene. The J gene is TRBJ1-1, the V gene TRBV7-2, with 10 nucleotides matching TRBD1. V was pared by 0 bases and J by 5 bases, with 6 bases of the junction left unmatched. The V gene's germline CDR1 is SGHTA and CDR2 FQGNSA. The CDR3 spans 16 residues. The sequenced part of the CDR3 DNA is TGTGCCAGCAGCTTAGCCTGGGACAGGGGAGTGACTGAA. This translates into CASSLAWDRGVTE. The full CDR3 protein reads CASSLAWDRGVTEAFF.

Notes on this clone: The observed sequence ends 3 residues before the CDR3 terminus, with the missing tail filled in from the germline J gene. The V gene is TRBV7-2, the J gene TRBJ1-4, with D possibly matching TRBD1 (6 bases). CDR3 size: 14 residues. Germline V gives CDR1 SGHTA, CDR2 FQGNSA. V lost 5 bases and J 2 bases, leaving 9 bases between the germline ends. The CDR3 DNA, read in part, is TGTGCCAGCAGCCCAGGGGTGACTAATGAAAAA. Translated, it gives CASSPGVTNEK. The full CDR3 protein is CASSPGVTNEKLFF.

The CDR3 here is CASSLARPGKETQYF. The covered CDR3 bases are TGTGCCAGCAGCTTAGCGCGTCCAGGGAAAGAGACG. This rearrangement joins TRBV7-2 to TRBJ2-3; TRBD1 might be the D (5 bases). The read terminates 3 residues ahead of where the CDR3 ends, so the germline J gene completes it. Germline V CDR1 and CDR2: SGHTA, FQGNSA. The CDR3 length is 15 residues.

For this clone: The read terminates 3 residues before the CDR3 end, so the remaining end is supplied by the germline J gene. The V and J genes are TRBV7-3 and TRBJ2-7; 10 bases match TRBD2. The CDR3 contains 15 residues. The V gene's germline CDR1 is SGHTA and CDR2 FQGTGA. V was pared by 5 bases and J by 4 bases, with 8 bases of the junction left unmatched. The DNA read from the CDR3 is TGTGCCAGCAGCGTATCGAGCGGGGGGGGGTACGAG. Its protein product is CASSVSSGGGYE. The CDR3, in full, reads CASSVSSGGGYEQYF.

A note on this clone: The sequenced fragment ends 3 residues before the CDR3 boundary, so the rest is inferred from the germline J gene. V and J are TRBV30 and TRBJ1-6; perhaps TRBD1 as D (6 bases). With 2 bases removed from V and 0 bases from J, the gap between germline ends came to 14 bases. The CDR3 covers 17 residues. The germline V gene encodes CDR1 GTSNPN and CDR2 SVGIG (reference sequence). The CDR3 sequence is CAWSLGEGGSYNSPLHF. The covered CDR3 bases are TGTGCCTGGAGTTTGGGAGAAGGGGGCTCCTATAATTCACCC.

Comment on this clone: The read halts 3 residues ahead of the CDR3 end, with the missing end drawn from the germline J gene. The chain joins TRBV7-2 to TRBJ2-3, with 7 bases that match TRBD1. CDR1 and CDR2 from the germline V gene are SGHTA and FQGNSA. The CDR3 is 13 residues long. The CDR3 DNA, read in part, is TGTGCCAGCAGCTCCCGACAGGGCCAGCCG. Protein product: CASSSRQGQP. The CDR3 in full is CASSSRQGQPQYF.

A word on this clone: The CDR3 end lies 3 residues beyond the end of the read and is filled in from the germline J gene. The chain has TRBV20-1 and TRBJ2-1; 7 bases align to TRBD2. This CDR3 comprises 15 residues. Germline V gene lookup returns CDR1 DFQATT and CDR2 SNEGSKA (reference sequence). The V and J ends lost 4 bases and 4 bases, in that order; junction bases with no gene match: 10. CDR3 DNA, as far as it was read: TGCAGTGCTACCCCGGCGAGCGGGAAATACAATGAG. Translated, it gives CSATPASGKYNE. The full CDR3 sequence reads CSATPASGKYNEQFF.

On this clone: The CDR3 end is not reached by the read, which stops 3 residues before it; the germline J gene fills it in. Other DNA variants within this sample encode the same CDR3. V gene TRBV20-1 combines with J gene TRBJ1-2; the D gene is possibly TRBD1 (5 bases). This CDR3 is 13 amino acids long. Germline V lookup: CDR1 DFQATT, CDR2 SNEGSKA (reference sequence). The part of the CDR3 DNA that was read is TGCAGTGCTAGAGATCATCAGGGAGAGGGA. This codes for CSARDHQGEG. The CDR3 reads in full as CSARDHQGEGYTF.

Of note for this clone: The observed sequence ends 3 residues before the CDR3 terminus, with the missing tail filled in from the germline J gene. V and J are TRBV19 and TRBJ1-2; TRBD1 might be the D (6 bases). The V end was cut by 8 bases, the J end by 5 bases, with 15 bases between. Germline loops: CDR1 LNHDA, CDR2 SQIVND (reference sequence). CDR3 length: 13 amino acids. The sequenced CDR3 bases are TGTGCCAGTCGGACCGGGACACTATATGGC. Translated, it gives CASRTGTLYG. The whole CDR3 sequence is CASRTGTLYGYTF.

A note on this clone: With the read ending 3 residues before the CDR3 end, the germline J gene is used to fill in that end. V usage is TRBV19 and J usage is TRBJ2-3; 11 nucleotides agree with TRBD1. V lost 4 bases and J lost 4; bases outside the gene matches: 10. The CDR3 length is 17 residues. Germline assignment: CDR1 LNHDA and CDR2 SQIVND (reference sequence). CDR3 DNA, as far as it was read: TGTGCCAGTAGTACCCCCCATCCGGGACAGGGGGCAGATACG. Its protein product is CASSTPHPGQGADT. The CDR3 in full is CASSTPHPGQGADTQYF.

On this clone: Sequencing ends 3 residues short of the CDR3 end; the germline J gene provides the rest. This rearrangement joins TRBV7-3 to TRBJ2-1, with 12 bases aligning to TRBD2. This CDR3 has 16 amino acids. Germline loops: CDR1 SGHTA, CDR2 FQGTGA. V dropped 2 bases and J dropped 7; count of bases not matched to a gene: 6. The CDR3 DNA, read in part, is TGTGCCAGCAGCTTAGTACTAGCGGGGGGAGGTAATGAG. This codes for CASSLVLAGGGNE. The whole CDR3 is CASSLVLAGGGNEQFF.

Worth noting for this clone: The read gets to within 3 residues of the CDR3 end, and the germline J gene fills in the rest. The chain links TRBV30 to TRBJ2-2; 11 bases are a match to TRBD2. Per germline, CDR1 GTSNPN and CDR2 SVGIG (reference sequence). There are 15 residues in the CDR3. The junction had 6 bases not matched to a gene; V was cut back by 5 bases and J by 4 bases. The CDR3 sequence: CAWAIAGGVTGELFF. The CDR3 DNA, read in part, is TGTGCCTGGGCCATAGCGGGAGGGGTCACCGGGGAG.

Concerning this clone: The CDR3 goes on 3 residues after the read ends, and that part is filled in from the germline J gene. The chain is built from TRBV6-2 or TRBV6-3 and TRBJ1-1; a possible D gene is TRBD1 (6 bases). CDR3 size: 16 residues. Deletions cut 2 bases from V and 0 bases from J, with 13 bases between. Germline CDR1 MNHEY, CDR2 SVGEGT. CDR3 bases read: TGTGCCAGCAGTTACGGGTGGGACACCATGAACACTGAA. This encodes CASSYGWDTMNTE. The full CDR3 is CASSYGWDTMNTEAFF.

With regard to this clone: The CDR3 end lies 3 residues beyond the end of the read and is filled in from the germline J gene. The V call is TRBV20-1, the J call TRBJ1-2; 10 bases agree with TRBD1. The CDR3 is 14 amino acids. In germline, CDR1 is DFQATT, CDR2 SNEGSKA (reference sequence). The DNA read from the CDR3 is TGCAGTGCTAGAGATGGGGACAGGGGATACGGC. Protein product: CSARDGDRGYG. The CDR3 in full is CSARDGDRGYGYTF.

By frequency, this clone is medium-sized. The CDR3 DNA, read in part, is TGCAGTGCTAGAGATGTAACGAGACAGGGTTATCAGCCC. It codes for CSARDVTRQGYQP. The complete CDR3 protein is CSARDVTRQGYQPQHF. V is TRBV20-1 and J is TRBJ1-5; 7 bases align to TRBD1. The sequence runs out 3 residues before the end of the CDR3; the remainder is reconstructed from the germline J gene. V shed 0 bases and J 5 bases; nucleotides not matched to a gene: 10. Germline CDR1 reads DFQATT; CDR2 reads SNEGSKA (reference sequence). The CDR3 length is 16 residues.

Comment on this clone: The sequence runs out 3 residues before the end of the CDR3; the remainder is reconstructed from the germline J gene. The rearrangement uses TRBV7-2 and TRBJ2-2; D is possibly TRBD2 (5 bases). The CDR3 extends over 15 amino acids. V lost 1 base, J lost 4 bases, and 10 bases lay in between. The germline gives CDR1 SGHTA, CDR2 FQGNSA. The DNA read from the CDR3 is TGTGCCAGCAGCTTAGGGCGGGCGATCACCGGGGAG. Translated, it gives CASSLGRAITGE. The CDR3 in its entirety is CASSLGRAITGELFF. The full variable domain, completed using reference TRBV7-2 and TRBJ2-2, is GAGVSQSPSNKVTEKGKDVELRCDPISGHTALYWYRQSLGQGLEFLIYFQGNSAPDKSGLPSDRFSAERTGGSVSTLTIQRTQQEDSAVYLCASSLGRAITGELFFGEGSRLTVL.

On this clone itself: The CDR3 end is not reached by the read, which stops 3 residues before it; the germline J gene fills it in. The chain recombines TRBV30 with TRBJ2-3; 7 bases agree with TRBD2. V gave up 0 bases and J gave up 6 bases; unmatched junction bases: 12. CDR3 size: 16 residues. From germline, CDR1 is GTSNPN and CDR2 SVGIG (reference sequence). CDR3 sequence reads: CAWSVALGGSPDTQYF. The part of the CDR3 DNA that was read is TGTGCCTGGAGTGTAGCACTCGGCGGGAGTCCGGATACG. The full variable domain, in which reference TRBV30 and TRBJ2-3 provide the parts outside the CDR3, is SQTIHQWPATLVQPVGSPLSLECTVEGTSNPNLYWYRQAAGRGLQLLFYSVGIGQISSEVPQNLSASRPQDRQFILSSKKLLLSDSGFYLCAWSVALGGSPDTQYFGPGTRLTVL.

Of note for this clone: The read terminates 3 residues ahead of where the CDR3 ends, so the germline J gene completes it. Distinct nucleotide sequences in the sample also encode this CDR3. The rearrangement joins TRBV20-1 to TRBJ1-2; 11 positions agree with TRBD1. The trim removed 6 bases at V and 4 bases at J, leaving 10 bases unmatched. The CDR3 is 15 residues long. The germline V gene encodes CDR1 DFQATT and CDR2 SNEGSKA (reference sequence). This CDR3 is CSARETGTGGYGYTF. Partial CDR3 DNA: TGCAGTGCACGAGAAACCGGGACAGGGGGCTATGGC.

Of note for this clone: The read finishes 3 residues shy of the CDR3 end, and the germline J gene is used to complete it. The chain joins TRBV2 to TRBJ1-6; TRBD1 matches at 9 bases. From germline, CDR1 is SNHLY and CDR2 FYNNEI. With V trimmed by 2 bases and J by 10 bases, 9 bases remained unmatched. The CDR3 consists of 16 residues. The CDR3 reads CASSELDGTGRSPLHF. The CDR3 bases that were read are TGTGCCAGCAGTGAACTCGATGGGACAGGGCGGTCACCC.

Worth noting for this clone: The missing CDR3 end, 3 residues past where the read stops, is filled in from the germline J gene. The chain carries TRBV5-6 and TRBJ1-5; D ambiguous. The V end lost 3 bases, the J end lost 1 base, and 5 bases lay between the germline ends. There are 13 residues in the CDR3. CDR1 and CDR2 from the germline V gene are SGHDT and YYEEEE. This chain's CDR3 is CASSSRSNQPQHF. Incomplete CDR3 DNA: TGTGCCAGCAGCTCTAGGAGCAATCAGCCC. Together with reference TRBV5-6 and TRBJ1-5, the CDR3 gives the full variable domain: DAGVTQSPTHLIKTRGQQVTLRCSPKSGHDTVSWYQQALGQGPQFIFQYYEEEERQRGNFPDRFSGHQFPNYSSELNVNALLLGDSALYLCASSSRSNQPQHFGDGTRLSIL.

The CDR3 spells CASSPSGRGTDTAFF. The CDR3 bases that were read are TGTGCCAGCTCACCATCCGGGAGAGGGACAGATACG. J is TRBJ1-1 and V is TRBV18, with 7 bases lining up with TRBD1. Sequencing ends 3 residues short of the CDR3 end; the germline J gene provides the rest. Germline V CDR1 and CDR2: KGHSH, LQKENI. This CDR3 has 15 amino acids.